This T cell receptor beta chain was observed in a study of blood T cell repertoires in COVID-19 (dated by TCRdb to 2019 to 2021). Notes on the research overall: Samples from collaborators originated in the United States, Italy and Spain and spanned both the acute and convalescent phases of COVID-19. The material from the prospective study consisted of cDNA or gDNA derived from T cells, B-cell-depleted T cells, or PBMCs. Deeply sampled blood TCRbeta repertoires from subjects exposed to, actively infected with, or recovered from COVID-19 were included in the dataset. The repertoires were made available in a free public database intended to serve as a resource for research on the immune response to SARS-CoV-2. The samples were drawn from the first 160 participants of the ongoing ImmuneRACE study and from 950 to 1,500 subjects provided by 6 global collaborators. The sample metadata nearly always contained a de-identified subject ID, COVID-19 status, age in years and sex. Where HLA class I and class II types were available, the types were taken from metadata supplied by the sample provider, not from assay-based typing. The paper's findings and limits, for the study overall: Clinical and demographic metadata were provided uncurated, with the amount varying by source and participant.

As to this clone: Its antigen target is currently unknown. Base qualities were left out, and no much larger clone turns up one base away.

The CDR3 sequence holds 16 residues, the cysteine and phenylalanine included. Of the read, only the CDR3 DNA is kept; its 48 bases are in frame from base 1. V trim: 2 bases; J trim: 3 bases; unmatched bases: 8. In the germline V gene, CDR1 corresponds to SGHDN and CDR2 to FVKESK. The collaborating institutions used their own protocols to collect whole blood in K2EDTA tubes. Collaborator samples were shipped for TCRbeta analysis as frozen whole blood, isolated PBMCs, or DNA extracted from either sample type. TCRbeta CDR3 regions were amplified from genomic DNA by means of the immunoSEQ Assay, a bias-controlled multiplex PCR. On the authors' methods: The number of nucleated cells in each sample was estimated by amplification of reference gene primers within the assay. Sequence reads were collapsed and filtered to measure the absolute abundance of every unique TCRbeta CDR3 rearrangement. For each sample, productive Simpson clonality was calculated as the square root of Simpson's diversity index across productive rearrangements. The clones in this table, taken by TCRdb from immuneACCESS, are in-frame only. Not every clone is retained; where verified, under half of the shortfall comes from an unresolved V gene, and the cause of the rest is unknown. V, J and clone size are taken as reported in that table, and D and trimming were inferred from the DNA itself. Across this sample there are just over 650,000 clones, with 70% to 90% seen only once. The ten largest clones add up to over 0.2% of the sample.

Rearrangement joined TRBV14 to TRBJ1-1, with 8 bases aligning to TRBD1. Sequenced material: peripheral blood. This sequence was found in a woman in her late teens or twenties with acute or convalescent COVID-19. The nucleotides read TGTGCCAGCAGCCAAACACTCGGACAGGGTGACACTGAAGCTTTCTTT. Translation gives CASSQTLGQGDTEAFF.